These T cell receptor beta chains were read from a single sample in a study of regulatory T cells in long-lasting Graves disease. TCRdb processed the multiplex PCR reads anew with MiXCR; each CDR3 protein has one entry. The data hold roughly 400,000 distinct CDR3 sequences, with 14% to 15% observed a single time. This sample also appeared in a second study, on T cells in Graves' hyperthyroidism and ophthalmopathy.

Sequenced material: peripheral blood mononuclear cells (PBMCs), taken at new diagnosis, from a patient treated with antithyroid drugs. The source is a woman aged 40 to 50 with Graves disease. CDR3s include the opening cysteine and the closing phenylalanine or tryptophan. Fields, in order: V gene, D gene, CDR3 protein. The D gene is left open where the match is weak.

>TRBV24-1|TRBD1
CATSDLGQDQETQYF
>TRBV19|-
CATERQGYGYTF
>TRBV2|-
CASSEGGDWTEAFF
>TRBV6-1|-
CANRDNYGYTF
>TRBV10-3|TRBD1
CAISDRAYEQYF
>TRBV11-2|-
CASTDSGQTYTGELFF
>TRBV5-1|TRBD1
CASSPGTGPTDTQYF
>TRBV20-1|-
CSARTDGSAYEQYF
>TRBV28|-
CASRPTTGADSNQPQHF
>TRBV3-1|TRBD1
CASSPRQGAYEQYF
>TRBV30|-
CAWRGGKTQYF
>TRBV7-3|TRBD1
CASSQGTGRDTEAFF
>TRBV5-1|-
CASSLGQEFSPLHF
>TRBV7-9|-
CASEILGGLNTGELFF
>TRBV19|TRBD1
CASSIWGQGIGDYGYTF
>TRBV5-1|TRBD1
CASSATGTGTEAFF
>TRBV3-1|-
CASSQDLGRDWGGYTF
>TRBV11-2|-
CASSLAYSGNTIYF
>TRBV25-1|-
CASSETSTPSANYGYTF
>TRBV2|TRBD2
CASSEYGGRAAYEQYF
>TRBV10-3|-
CAISEVGSSNQPQHF
>TRBV30|TRBD2
CASSGHGTSGRAWEQYF
>TRBV27|TRBD2
CASSFALAGVVDTQYF
>TRBV28|-
CATGGGTGELFF
>TRBV24-1|-
CATSPAGRGQETQYF
>TRBV6-1|TRBD1
CAAGGRGTDTQYF
>TRBV30|TRBD2
CASATSGSSTGELFF
>TRBV5-6|-
CASSPMGGGKTETQYF
>TRBV12-3/TRBV12-4|-
CASSLRLPYEQYF
>TRBV7-2|-
CASSLTEIGYLGETQYF
>TRBV5-4|-
CASSFDRTYTEAFF
>TRBV7-9|TRBD2
CASSVPLAGISTDTQYF
>TRBV6-1|-
CASSPSQVNQPQHF
>TRBV2|-
CASRVTPGLHF
>TRBV5-1|TRBD2
CASSLETSGRSSYNEQFF
>TRBV4-1|-
CASSQVEIQETQYF
>TRBV3-1|-
CASSQDYRAPAEAFF
>TRBV12-5|TRBD1
CASGLLGQGTYNEQFF
>TRBV12-3/TRBV12-4|-
CASSFPDGNTEAFF
>TRBV5-5|-
CASRRPGAGDNSPLHF
>TRBV27|-
CASRDKYIANTGELFF
>TRBV28|TRBD1
CASSLVTGTYEQYF
>TRBV28|-
CASSFVQRNQPQHF
>TRBV3-1|-
CASSQAGAHNEQFF
>TRBV5-6|-
CAGSLRGFTEAFF
>TRBV27|-
CASSSIRGRYEQYF
>TRBV2|-
CASGSSGGELFF
>TRBV12-3/TRBV12-4|-
CASSAGGDTQYF
>TRBV10-3|-
CAISESGGPNTEAFF
>TRBV9|-
CASSELGGTQYF
>TRBV4-1|TRBD1
CASSRGGGNEQFF
>TRBV10-3|-
CAIGVGAAGYEQYF
>TRBV12-5|TRBD1
CASGVAKVDRAGRHEQYF
>TRBV20-1|-
CSARERPNQPQHF
>TRBV2|-
CASSEALVRRVHEQYF